One and the same sample provided the 30 T cell receptor beta chains below, sequenced in a study of blood T cell repertoires in COVID-19. Profiled with immunoSEQ multiplex PCR; TCRdb holds only in-frame clones, not every one. This sample has around 460,000 clones, with about 90% found just once. The sequenced sample consisted of peripheral blood. Every receptor here comes from a man aged 18 to 30 with COVID-19, enrolled during active disease.

V usage is TRBV10-3 and J usage is TRBJ1-4; no reliable D call. The length of the CDR3 is 15 residues. V gave up 0 bases and J gave up 8 bases, with 13 bases separating them. The germline V gene encodes CDR1 ENHRY and CDR2 SYGVKD. CDR3 bases: TGTGCCATCAGTGAGTCAGGAAGGGAGTTGGAAAAACTGTTTTTT. This gives the protein CAISESGRELEKLFF.

V usage is TRBV25-1 and J usage is TRBJ1-2, with 7 bases aligning to TRBD1. The CDR3 has 14 amino acids. The trim removed 4 bases at V and 8 bases at J, leaving 10 bases unmatched. CDR1 and CDR2 (germline): MGHDK, SYGVNS. The CDR3 spells CASSVPGQSSGYTF. Written as DNA, the CDR3 is TGTGCCAGCAGTGTCCCGGGACAGTCGAGCGGCTACACCTTC.

The chain employs TRBV5-1 and TRBJ2-1; 12 bases fit TRBD2. CDR1 and CDR2 (germline): SGHRS, YFSETQ. CDR3 length: 18 residues. The J segment lost 3 bases and the V segment lost 2 bases, leaving 9 bases of the junction unmatched. The CDR3 coding sequence is TGCGCCAGCAGCTTAGCTAGCGGGGGGGTCCTTCTCTACAATGAGCAGTTCTTC. Translating gives CASSLASGGVLLYNEQFF.

The CDR3 coding sequence is TGTGCCAGCAGCTTGGAGGTACAGGGGACAGATACGCAGTATTTT. Translated, it gives CASSLEVQGTDTQYF. The gene calls are TRBV5-6 and TRBJ2-3; 7 positions agree with TRBD1. CDR1 and CDR2 from the germline V gene are SGHDT and YYEEEE. The CDR3 consists of 15 residues. Trimming took 0 bases from V and 3 from J; bases not matched to a gene: 4.

The chain combines TRBV2 with TRBJ2-1; 9 nucleotides align to TRBD2. J was trimmed by 4 bases and V by 1 base; bases with no gene match: 5. CDR1 SNHLY and CDR2 FYNNEI come from the germline V gene. There are 16 residues in the CDR3. In DNA form, the CDR3 reads TGTGCCAGCAGTGAAGGCTGGGCGGGAGGGTACAATGAGCAGTTCTTC. The encoded protein is CASSEGWAGGYNEQFF.

The CDR3 sequence is CASSRGLAGGTDTQYF. As DNA, the CDR3 is TGTGCCAGCAGCCGCGGACTAGCGGGAGGCACAGATACGCAGTATTTT. The rearrangement joins TRBV5-8 to TRBJ2-3; 13 nucleotides line up with TRBD2. Trimming at V came to 4 bases and at J to 1 base, leaving 3 bases not matched to a gene. Germline V gives CDR1 SGHTS, CDR2 YDEGEE. The CDR3 spans 16 residues.

The genes are TRBV4-1 and TRBJ2-5, with TRBD2 identical over 11 bases. Germline assignment: CDR1 MGHRA and CDR2 YSYEKL. This CDR3 region has 15 residues. V was clipped by 4 bases and J by 1 base; unmatched bases: 2. CDR3 amino acids: CASSRGTSGQETQYF. In nucleotides, the CDR3 is TGCGCCAGCAGCCGAGGGACTAGCGGCCAAGAGACCCAGTACTTC.

The sample holds one count of this clone. The rearrangement links TRBV5-1 to TRBJ2-7; 7 positions agree with TRBD1. Trimming cost V 4 bases and J 0 bases; bases outside gene matches: 4. This CDR3 contains 14 residues. Germline V CDR1 and CDR2: SGHRS, YFSETQ. In DNA, the CDR3 is TGCGCCAGCAGCCTGGGGACAGCCTCCTACGAGCAGTACTTC. This sequence encodes CASSLGTASYEQYF.

This clone was seen just once. The chain has TRBV6-5 and TRBJ1-2; D may be TRBD1 (5 bases). Germline V gene data show CDR1 as MNHEY and CDR2 as SVGAGI. V was shortened by 6 bases and J by 7 bases, with 9 bases between the two germline ends. This CDR3 is 11 amino acids long. This CDR3 reads CASRSRGGYTF. Written as DNA, the CDR3 is TGTGCCAGCAGGTCTAGGGGTGGCTACACCTTC.

The V call is TRBV6-6, the J call TRBJ2-1; 8 bases match TRBD1. The CDR3 runs to 17 residues. The V gene's germline CDR1 is MNHNY and CDR2 SVGAGI (reference sequence). After removal of 5 bases from V and 0 bases from J, the junction contained 9 bases not matched to a gene. CDR3 coding DNA: TGTGCCAGCAGTCCAGACTGGACAGGGAGCTCCTACAATGAGCAGTTCTTC. It specifies CASSPDWTGSSYNEQFF.

The chain is built from TRBV6-2 or TRBV6-3 and TRBJ2-5; D remains unclear. The CDR3 extends over 12 amino acids. Germline lookup yields CDR1 MNHEY and CDR2 SVGEGT. The V gene lost 5 bases and the J gene lost 4 bases, with 8 bases spanning the gap. DNA for the CDR3: TGTGCCAGCAGTCAAACACGAGAGACCCAGTACTTC. Translation: CASSQTRETQYF.

This chain links TRBV5-6 with TRBJ2-1; possible D gene TRBD1, 6 bases. The CDR3 covers 13 residues. From germline, CDR1 is SGHDT and CDR2 YYEEEE. V was trimmed by 3 bases and J by 7 bases, leaving 11 bases between them. CDR3 DNA sequence: TGTGCCAGCAGCTCCGGACAGAGGAATGAGCAGTTCTTC. Protein product: CASSSGQRNEQFF.

This clone showed up many times. This chain links TRBV7-9 with TRBJ2-3; D is undetermined. The CDR3 runs 11 residues. Germline V gene sequence: CDR1 SEHNR, CDR2 FQNEAQ (reference sequence). V shed 5 bases and J shed 3 bases, with 3 bases lying between them. CDR3 residues: CASSQTDTQYF. In nucleotides, the CDR3 is TGTGCCAGCAGCCAAACAGATACGCAGTATTTT.

V is TRBV9 and J is TRBJ1-6, with 10 bases fitting TRBD1. Germline V gene data show CDR1 as SGDLS and CDR2 as YYNGEE. CDR3 length equals 15 residues. J gave up 7 bases and V 4 bases, and 5 bases lay outside the gene matches. CDR3 sequence: CASSTGQGSNSPLHF. CDR3 DNA sequence: TGTGCCAGCAGCACGGGACAGGGGTCGAATTCACCCCTCCACTTT. The full variable domain, completed using reference TRBV9 and TRBJ1-6, is DSGVTQTPKHLITATGQRVTLRCSPRSGDLSVYWYQQSLDQGLQFLIQYYNGEERAKGNILERFSAQQFPDLHSELNLSSLELGDSALYFCASSTGQGSNSPLHFGNGTRLTVT.

The V and J genes are TRBV7-2 and TRBJ1-2; 10 bases line up with TRBD1. Per germline, CDR1 SGHTA and CDR2 FQGNSA. Germline trimming cut 3 bases from V and 9 bases from J; bases unmatched to any gene: 7. This CDR3 contains 14 residues. CDR3 residues: CASSFRTGGNSYTF. CDR3 nucleotides: TGTGCCAGCAGCTTTCGGACAGGGGGGAACAGCTACACCTTC.

The chain is built from TRBV18 and TRBJ2-4; 10 bases map to TRBD2. The CDR3 loop spans 16 amino acids. Germline assignment: CDR1 KGHSH and CDR2 LQKENI. V shed 3 bases, J shed 4 bases, and the junction held 6 bases outside the gene matches. For the CDR3, the DNA is TGTGCCAGCTCACCCCGTACTAGCGGGACAAAAAACATTCAGTACTTC. Translated: CASSPRTSGTKNIQYF.

A single count supports this clone. This CDR3 reads CASSHGGQPQHF. CDR3 DNA: TGTGCCAGCAGCCACGGTGGTCAGCCCCAGCATTTT. V and J are TRBV6-6 and TRBJ1-5, with no clear D. The CDR3 totals 12 residues. V was clipped by 6 bases and J by 6 bases, with 9 bases between them. CDR1 and CDR2 (germline): MNHNY, SVGAGI (reference sequence).

The rearrangement uses TRBV4-1 and TRBJ2-7; TRBD1 matches at 7 bases. CDR1 MGHRA and CDR2 YSYEKL come from the germline V gene. Unmatched junction bases numbered 7, after V lost 1 base and J lost 7 bases. The CDR3 has 14 amino acids. In DNA form, the CDR3 reads TGCGCCAGCAGCCAAGCGGACAGGTCCTGGGAGCAGTACTTC. This codes for CASSQADRSWEQYF.

J is TRBJ2-7 and V is TRBV11-3; TRBD2 agrees at 11 bases. Trimming removed 2 bases from V and 6 bases from J; junction bases left unmatched: 6. The CDR3 totals 15 residues. Germline V gene sequence: CDR1 SGHNT, CDR2 YENEEA. CDR3 DNA sequence: TGTGCCAGCAGCTTAACTAGCGGGAGTAAACGCGAGCAGTACTTC. This codes for CASSLTSGSKREQYF.

The CDR3 DNA follows: TGTGCCAGCAGCCAACTTAGCGGGGGGTCCACAGATACGCAGTATTTT. It codes for CASSQLSGGSTDTQYF. This chain uses TRBV11-2 with TRBJ2-3, with TRBD2 matching over 10 bases. The length of the CDR3 is 16 residues. Germline V gene data show CDR1 as SGHAT and CDR2 as FQNNGV. Trimming removed 5 bases from V and 2 bases from J; junction bases left unmatched: 7.

This chain connects TRBV21-1 to TRBJ2-1; the table's TRBD1 call for D was not verified on the DNA. TRBV21-1 is designated a pseudogene. The CDR3 extends over 13 amino acids. Here the CDR3 reads CASSKAGCNEQFF. The CDR3 nucleotides read TGTGCCAGCAGCAAAGCGGGCTGCAATGAGCAGTTCTTC.

The chain has TRBV7-6 and TRBJ1-1; D possibly corresponds to TRBD1 (6 bases). Germline V gene sequence: CDR1 SGHVS, CDR2 FNYEAQ. The CDR3 loop spans 14 amino acids. V was clipped by 5 bases and J by 1 base, with 11 bases between them. CDR3 nucleotide sequence: TGTGCCAGCAGCCCCGGACAGACGAACACTGAAGCTTTCTTT. Translating it yields CASSPGQTNTEAFF.

There are a few counts of this clone. Distinct nucleotide sequences in the sample also encode this CDR3. This rearrangement joins TRBV3-1 (or the pseudogene TRBV3-2) to TRBJ2-1; possible D gene TRBD2, 6 bases. The CDR3 covers 13 residues. V was cut by 4 bases and J by 9 bases, with 13 bases left in between. Germline CDR1 and CDR2: LGHDT and YNNKEL (reference sequence). CDR3 protein: CASSPGLGGEQFF. The CDR3, as DNA: TGTGCCAGCAGCCCCGGGTTGGGGGGTGAGCAGTTCTTC.

The V and J genes are TRBV5-1 and TRBJ2-7; possibly TRBD1 for D (5 bases). This CDR3 region has 15 residues. Germline V gives CDR1 SGHRS, CDR2 YFSETQ. With 1 base removed from V and 4 bases from J, the gap between germline ends came to 15 bases. The CDR3 nucleotides are TGCGCCAGCAGCTTGTCAGGCCAGGGTATGTACGAGCAGTACTTC. Protein: CASSLSGQGMYEQYF.

This clone has only one observation. The chain links TRBV2 to TRBJ2-3; no clear D. The V gene's germline CDR1 is SNHLY and CDR2 FYNNEI. V gave up 10 bases and J gave up 2 bases, with 19 bases separating them. The CDR3 covers 15 residues. CDR3 DNA: TGTGCCACCCCCAGCGCGACCTTTAACACAGATACGCAGTATTTT. Protein sequence: CATPSATFNTDTQYF.

The V call is TRBV12-3 or TRBV12-4, the J call TRBJ1-5; 11 nucleotides match TRBD1. CDR3 length: 13 amino acids. Germline trimming cut 5 bases from V and 7 bases from J; bases unmatched to any gene: 1. The CDR3 spells CASSGQGAQPQHF. The CDR3 nucleotides are TGTGCCAGCAGTGGACAGGGGGCCCAGCCCCAGCATTTT.

The chain has TRBV20-1 and TRBJ2-1; TRBD1 is a possible D gene (6 bases). Looked up from germline, CDR1 is DFQATT and CDR2 is SNEGSKA (reference sequence). The length of the CDR3 is 14 residues. V was trimmed by 3 bases and J by 6 bases, leaving 15 bases between them. For the CDR3, the DNA is TGCAGTGCTAGTCAAATCGGACAGACCAATGAGCAGTTCTTC. As protein: CSASQIGQTNEQFF.

The chain recombines TRBV4-1 with TRBJ1-6; no firm D call. In germline, CDR1 is MGHRA, CDR2 YSYEKL. CDR3 length: 17 amino acids. V shed 4 bases and J shed 0 bases, with 13 bases lying between them. The CDR3 nucleotides are TGCGCCAGCAGCCCGACACCCCAGACCTCCTATAATTCACCCCTCCACTTT. Translation: CASSPTPQTSYNSPLHF.

The CDR3 spells CASSSLDNSYEQYF. The CDR3 DNA reads TGTGCCAGCAGCTCTCTTGACAACTCCTACGAGCAGTACTTC. This chain joins TRBV11-2 and TRBJ2-7; D call uncertain. V dropped 4 bases and J dropped 0 bases, with 10 bases sitting between them. Germline CDR1 SGHAT, CDR2 FQNNGV. CDR3 size: 14 residues.

This chain links TRBV30 with TRBJ2-7, with 9 bases matching TRBD2. The CDR3 extends over 14 amino acids. Germline assignment: CDR1 GTSNPN and CDR2 SVGIG (reference sequence). V lost 1 base, J lost 2 bases, and 3 bases stayed unmatched. Here the CDR3 DNA reads TGTGCCTGGAGTGATTTAGCGGGAGCCTACGAGCAGTACTTC. Translating gives CAWSDLAGAYEQYF.